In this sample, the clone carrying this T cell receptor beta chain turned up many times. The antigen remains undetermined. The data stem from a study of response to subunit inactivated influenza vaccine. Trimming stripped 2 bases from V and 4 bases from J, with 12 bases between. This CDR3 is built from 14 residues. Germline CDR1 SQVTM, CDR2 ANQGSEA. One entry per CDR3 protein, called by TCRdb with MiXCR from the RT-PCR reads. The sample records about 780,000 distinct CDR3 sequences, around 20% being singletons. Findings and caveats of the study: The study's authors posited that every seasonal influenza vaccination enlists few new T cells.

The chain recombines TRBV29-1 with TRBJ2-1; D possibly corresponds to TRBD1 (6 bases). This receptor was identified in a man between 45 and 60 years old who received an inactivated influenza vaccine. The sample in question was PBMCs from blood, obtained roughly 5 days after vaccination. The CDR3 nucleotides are TGCAGCGTTGAAATCCGACAGGTATACAATGAGCAGTTCTTC. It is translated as CSVEIRQVYNEQFF.